A selection of T cell receptor beta chains follows, all from one sample in a study of response to subunit inactivated influenza vaccine. Using its own MiXCR run on the RT-PCR reads, TCRdb lists one record per CDR3 protein. The sample has 650,000 to 800,000 distinct CDR3 sequences, roughly 13% seen once. Specimen: PBMCs from blood, collected 14 to 15 days before vaccination. The receptors come from a man between 45 and 60 years old who received an inactivated influenza vaccine. Both conserved end residues are part of each CDR3. A D gene is named only where the DNA matches it firmly. A row's size may be missing; if present it is once, few, many or a size class.

d_gene	v_gene	j_gene	abundance	CDR3aa	CDR3nt
.	TRBV20-1	TRBJ1-1	many	CSARGVDAGVEAFF	TGCAGTGCTAGAGGGGTCGATGCGGGCGTTGAAGCTTTCTTT
TRBD1	TRBV28	TRBJ2-2	many	CASSSLWTGDTGELFF	TGTGCCAGCAGTTCTTTGTGGACAGGGGACACCGGGGAGCTGTTTTTT
.	TRBV28	TRBJ2-5	.	CASSLDGTPIRETQYF	TGTGCCAGCAGTTTGGACGGGACACCGATTCGGGAGACCCAGTACTTC
.	TRBV7-2	TRBJ2-5	few	CASSLVPDPPGEETQYF	TGTGCCAGCAGCTTAGTTCCGGACCCCCCCGGAGAAGAGACCCAGTACTTC
.	TRBV11-1	TRBJ2-2	many	CASSLGGALTGELFF	TGTGCCAGCAGCTTAGGGGGGGCGCTGACCGGGGAGCTGTTTTTT
.	TRBV12-3/TRBV12-4	TRBJ1-2	few	CASSPLRRGDSRGYTF	TGTGCCAGCAGTCCCCTGCGGAGGGGGGATTCGAGAGGCTACACCTTC
.	TRBV7-2	TRBJ2-7	.	CASTQGASYEQYF	TGTGCCAGCACCCAAGGGGCGTCCTACGAGCAGTACTTC
TRBD1	TRBV12-3/TRBV12-4	TRBJ2-3	many	CASSPRTGIDTQYF	TGTGCCAGCAGTCCCCGGACAGGGATAGATACGCAGTATTTT
.	TRBV11-2	TRBJ1-3	few	CASRRTLGNTIYF	TGTGCCAGCAGGAGGACGTTAGGAAACACCATATATTTT
TRBD2	TRBV5-6	TRBJ2-7	few	CASSARGRTSGNLYEQYF	TGTGCCAGCAGCGCTAGAGGGCGGACTAGCGGTAACCTCTACGAGCAGTACTTC
.	TRBV3-1	TRBJ1-3	many	CASSRGSGNTIYF	TGTGCCAGCAGCCGAGGGTCTGGAAACACCATATATTTT
.	TRBV12-3/TRBV12-4	TRBJ1-5	few	CASSRITGDQPQHF	TGTGCCAGCAGTCGAATTACAGGAGATCAGCCCCAGCATTTT
TRBD2	TRBV5-1	TRBJ2-2	many	CASSLALAGDSTGELFF	TGCGCCAGCAGCTTGGCCCTAGCGGGAGACAGCACCGGGGAGCTGTTTTTT
.	TRBV4-2	TRBJ2-1	few	CASSQDFGAYNEQFF	TGTGCCAGCAGCCAAGATTTCGGGGCCTACAATGAGCAGTTCTTC
TRBD1	TRBV7-9	TRBJ2-7	.	CASRYGQGAIYEQYF	TGTGCCAGCAGATATGGACAGGGGGCAATCTACGAGCAGTACTTC
.	TRBV7-2	TRBJ2-3	.	CASSLDRSSGTDTQYF	TGTGCCAGCAGCCTAGATAGGTCTAGCGGCACAGATACGCAGTATTTT
.	TRBV6-7	TRBJ2-5	few	CASSYMAETQYF	TGTGCCAGCAGTTATATGGCGGAGACCCAGTACTTC
.	TRBV4-2	TRBJ1-6	few	CASSQGLSASYNSPLHF	TGTGCCAGCAGCCAAGGGCTGTCAGCTAGCTATAATTCACCCCTCCACTTT
.	TRBV7-9	TRBJ1-3	few	CATRTVGGNTIYF	TGTGCCACACGGACAGTCGGCGGAAACACCATATATTTT
TRBD2	TRBV2	TRBJ2-5	.	CASSEGQTSGQETQYF	TGTGCCAGCAGTGAAGGACAGACTAGCGGACAAGAGACCCAGTACTTC
.	TRBV7-9	TRBJ1-1	many	CASSLGDMNTEAFF	TGTGCCAGCAGCTTGGGGGACATGAACACTGAAGCTTTCTTT
.	TRBV18	TRBJ1-1	few	CASSVGRGGNTEAFF	TGTGCCAGCTCAGTGGGCCGCGGGGGGAACACTGAAGCTTTCTTT
TRBD2	TRBV5-1	TRBJ2-5	.	CASSLSQREGETQYF	TGCGCCAGCAGCTTGTCGCAACGGGAGGGAGAGACCCAGTACTTC
.	TRBV5-5	TRBJ1-1	few	CASSLVGSGEGGDTEAFF	TGTGCCAGCAGCTTGGTGGGGTCGGGCGAGGGGGGGGACACTGAAGCTTTCTTT
TRBD2	TRBV20-1	TRBJ2-7	.	CSARDRGLEGEQYF	TGCAGTGCTAGAGATCGAGGACTAGAAGGCGAGCAGTACTTC
TRBD1	TRBV15	TRBJ2-7	few	CATSRDQGTAYEQYF	TGTGCCACCAGCAGAGATCAGGGGACAGCCTACGAGCAGTACTTC
.	TRBV18	TRBJ2-3	many	CASSPWEADTQYF	TGTGCCAGCTCACCGTGGGAGGCAGATACGCAGTATTTT
TRBD2	TRBV29-1	TRBJ2-7	many	CSVGIGTSGGYEQYF	TGCAGCGTTGGTATCGGGACTAGCGGGGGCTACGAGCAGTACTTC
.	TRBV7-9	TRBJ2-7	.	CASSLRRNYEQYF	TGTGCCAGCAGCTTAAGGAGAAACTACGAGCAGTACTTC
.	TRBV28	TRBJ1-2	few	CASSLNIGGYGYTF	TGTGCCAGCAGTTTAAATATCGGGGGCTATGGCTACACCTTC
TRBD2	TRBV5-6	TRBJ2-1	once	CASRPGTSDSYEQFF	TGTGCCAGCAGACCGGGGACTAGCGACTCCTACGAGCAGTTCTTC